This record looks at one TCR beta chain sequence and its context. Its antigen is still unknown. These data come from a study of shared clonotypes between healthy human individuals. Findings and limits, study-wide: Incomplete sequencing of sorted subsets was indicated by rarefaction despite large depth.

CD45RO negativity and positive selection for CCR7 defined naive CD8 cells, a population that excluded terminally differentiated effector memory CD45RA+ cells. Repertoires were generated with immunoSEQ multiplex PCR, while TCRdb's copy carries only in-frame clones and drops some. This sample carries roughly 2,000,000 clones, approximately 95% of them seen once, and the ten largest clones take 0.9% to 1.5%. Germline V gene data show CDR1 as SEHNR and CDR2 as FQNEAQ (reference sequence). The CDR3 is 16 residues long. The germline V and J ends were trimmed by 3 bases and 1 base, with 15 bases remaining between them.

V is TRBV7-9 and J is TRBJ2-5; D remains unclear. This clonotype originated in a man aged 18 to 30 in good health. The material sequenced was naive CD8+ T cells sorted from blood. CDR3: CASSFPLVEVQETQYF. The CDR3, as DNA: TGTGCCAGCAGCTTTCCCCTGGTCGAGGTCCAAGAGACCCAGTACTTC.